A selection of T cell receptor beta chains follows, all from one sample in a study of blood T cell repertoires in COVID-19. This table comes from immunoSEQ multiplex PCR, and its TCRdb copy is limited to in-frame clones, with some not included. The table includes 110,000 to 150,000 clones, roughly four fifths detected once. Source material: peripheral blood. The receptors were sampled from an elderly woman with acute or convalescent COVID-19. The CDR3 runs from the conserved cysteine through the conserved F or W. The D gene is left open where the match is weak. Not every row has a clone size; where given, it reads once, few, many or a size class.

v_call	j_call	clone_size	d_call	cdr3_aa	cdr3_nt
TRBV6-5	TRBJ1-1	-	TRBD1	CASRRQGATEAFF	TGTGCCAGCAGAAGACAGGGGGCAACTGAAGCTTTCTTT
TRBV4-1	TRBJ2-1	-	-	CASSRAGTPARDEQFF	TGCGCCAGCAGCCGAGCCGGGACTCCGGCCCGCGATGAGCAGTTCTTC
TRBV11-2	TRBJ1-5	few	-	CASSSSRGQPQHF	TGTGCCAGCAGCTCTAGTAGGGGACAGCCCCAGCATTTT
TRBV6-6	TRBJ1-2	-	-	CASSYGLGAHYGYTF	TGTGCCAGCAGTTATGGTCTGGGGGCACACTATGGCTACACCTTC
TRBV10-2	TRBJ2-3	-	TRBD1	CATMDRRSTDTQYF	TGCGCTACTATGGACAGGAGGAGCACAGATACGCAGTATTTT
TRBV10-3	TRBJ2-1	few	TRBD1	CAISRQGGFDEQFF	TGTGCCATCAGCAGACAGGGGGGCTTCGATGAGCAGTTCTTC
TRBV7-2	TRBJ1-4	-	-	CASSFQTGHNEKLFF	TGTGCCAGCAGCTTTCAGACAGGCCATAATGAAAAACTGTTTTTT
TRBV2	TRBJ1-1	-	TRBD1	CASHPDRPGNTEAFF	TGCGCCAGCCACCCGGACAGGCCGGGGAACACTGAAGCTTTCTTT
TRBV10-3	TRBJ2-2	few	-	CAILAGSNTGELFF	TGTGCCATCCTAGCCGGATCGAACACCGGGGAGCTGTTTTTT
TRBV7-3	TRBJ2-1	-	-	CASSPAGGSYNEQFF	TGTGCCAGCAGCCCAGCCGGGGGTTCCTACAATGAGCAGTTCTTC
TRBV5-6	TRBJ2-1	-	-	CASSLGWGHDYPQDNEQFF	TGTGCCAGCAGCTTGGGGTGGGGACACGACTACCCCCAGGACAATGAGCAGTTCTTC
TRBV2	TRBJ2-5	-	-	CASSLNAGLPQETQYF	TGTGCCAGCAGCCTAAACGCGGGACTGCCGCAAGAGACCCAGTACTTC
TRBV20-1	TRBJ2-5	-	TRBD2	CSASLLAGVTETQYF	TGCAGTGCTAGTCTCCTAGCGGGAGTTACAGAGACCCAGTACTTC
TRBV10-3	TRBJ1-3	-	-	CAIRTGSGNTIYF	TGTGCCATCAGGACAGGTTCCGGAAACACCATATATTTT
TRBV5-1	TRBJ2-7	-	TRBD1	CASSLRTGWNEQYF	TGCGCCAGCAGCCTGAGGACAGGGTGGAACGAGCAGTACTTC
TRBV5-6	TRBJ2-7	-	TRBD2	CASSLDGTSGRRDEQYF	TGTGCCAGCAGCTTGGATGGGACTAGCGGGAGGAGGGACGAGCAGTACTTC
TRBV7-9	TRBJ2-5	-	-	CASSYSVETQYF	TGTGCCAGCAGCTATAGCGTGGAGACCCAGTACTTC
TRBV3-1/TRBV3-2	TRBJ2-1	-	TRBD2	CASSQEGLAGLYNEQFF	TGTGCCAGCAGCCAAGAAGGACTAGCGGGGTTGTACAATGAGCAGTTCTTC
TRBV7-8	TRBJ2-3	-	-	CASSPSTDTQYF	TGTGCCAGCAGCCCTAGCACAGATACGCAGTATTTT
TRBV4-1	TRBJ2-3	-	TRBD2	CASSQGPLAGGASDTQYF	TGCGCCAGCAGCCAAGGCCCACTAGCGGGGGGCGCGTCAGATACGCAGTATTTT
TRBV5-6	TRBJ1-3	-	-	CASSLGQTTGNTIYF	TGTGCCAGCAGCTTGGGCCAGACAACTGGAAACACCATATATTTT
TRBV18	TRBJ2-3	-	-	CASSPGGINTDTQYF	TGTGCCAGCTCACCAGGAGGGATAAACACAGATACGCAGTATTTT
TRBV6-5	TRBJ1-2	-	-	CASRAPGTYGYTF	TGTGCCAGCAGAGCCCCGGGAACATATGGCTACACCTTC
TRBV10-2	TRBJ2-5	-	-	CASKGLLWDQETQYF	TGCGCCAGCAAAGGACTCCTATGGGACCAAGAGACCCAGTACTTC
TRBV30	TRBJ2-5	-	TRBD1	CAWSALQGLETQYF	TGTGCCTGGAGTGCTTTACAGGGGTTGGAGACCCAGTACTTC
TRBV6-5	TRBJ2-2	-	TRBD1	CASMGQGSGELFF	TGTGCCAGCATGGGACAGGGGTCCGGGGAGCTGTTTTTT
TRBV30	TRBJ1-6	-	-	CAWSLGLPGSPLHF	TGTGCCTGGAGTTTGGGGCTTCCGGGCTCACCCCTCCACTTT
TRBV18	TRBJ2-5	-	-	CASSRREETQYF	TGTGCCAGCTCACGGCGGGAAGAGACCCAGTACTTC
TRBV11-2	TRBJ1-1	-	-	CASSHTGSQAFF	TGTGCCAGCAGCCATACAGGGTCCCAAGCTTTCTTT
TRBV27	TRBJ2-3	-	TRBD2	CASSTLAVRSGTDTQYF	TGTGCCAGCAGTACGCTAGCGGTCCGGTCGGGCACAGATACGCAGTATTTT
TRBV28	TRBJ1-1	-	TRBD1	CASSFATGIWNTEAFF	TGTGCCAGCAGTTTCGCGACAGGGATTTGGAACACTGAAGCTTTCTTT
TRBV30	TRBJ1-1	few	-	CAWSVHSLNTEAFF	TGTGCCTGGAGTGTACACAGCTTGAACACTGAAGCTTTCTTT
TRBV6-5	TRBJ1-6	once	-	CASSYRGGSPLHF	TGTGCCAGCAGCTACCGTGGGGGGTCACCCCTCCACTTT
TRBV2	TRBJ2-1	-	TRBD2	CASSQGLAGGVYEQFF	TGTGCCAGCAGTCAGGGACTAGCGGGGGGGGTCTATGAGCAGTTCTTC
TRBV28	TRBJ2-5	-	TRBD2	CASNPGGAMETQYF	TGTGCCAGCAACCCCGGGGGGGCCATGGAGACCCAGTACTTC
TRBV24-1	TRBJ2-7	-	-	CATSSTGYEQYF	TGTGCCACCAGTTCGACAGGTTACGAGCAGTACTTC
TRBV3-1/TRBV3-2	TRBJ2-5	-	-	CASSHGKGVGETQYF	TGTGCCAGCAGCCATGGAAAGGGGGTAGGAGAGACCCAGTACTTC
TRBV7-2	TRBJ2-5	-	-	CASSPPETQYF	TGTGCCAGCAGCCCCCCGGAGACCCAGTACTTC
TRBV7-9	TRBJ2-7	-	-	CASSQEWSGYEQYF	TGTGCCAGCAGCCAAGAGTGGTCCGGCTACGAGCAGTACTTC